This is a list of T cell receptor beta chains from one sample in a study. Each CDR3 protein is one row after TCRdb ran MiXCR on the 5' RACE reads. The table lists approximately 1,500 distinct CDR3 sequences, 7.2% of them singletons, with 13% in the top ten. Sequencing input: central memory T cells from blood PBMCs. The receptors derive from a male donor with HIV. Each CDR3 is given with its conserved first and last residue. Each record gives: clone size, V gene, D gene, CDR3 length, J gene, CDR3 DNA, CDR3 protein. The D gene is left open where the match is weak. Size is stated for part of the rows, as once, few or many counts, or as a class when the clone is expanded.

few	TRBV30	-	14	TRBJ2-6	TGTGCCTGGAGTCCTAAACGCGGGGCCAACGTCCTGACTTTC	CAWSPKRGANVLTF
medium-sized	TRBV10-3	-	14	TRBJ1-5	TGTGCCATCAGTGAGTCTGGCCTTGGCCAGCCCCAGCATTTT	CAISESGLGQPQHF
large	TRBV10-3	-	16	TRBJ1-5	TGTGCCACTGGGACTGGCATGAGGGGCATCAATCAGCCCCAGCATTTT	CATGTGMRGINQPQHF
medium-sized	TRBV20-1	-	15	TRBJ2-5	TGCAGTGCTAGGAGGACAGAAGTGTACCAAGAGACCCAGTACTTC	CSARRTEVYQETQYF
large	TRBV28	-	13	TRBJ2-2	TGTGCCAGCGGAGGGACCGAGGACGGGGAGCTGTTTTTT	CASGGTEDGELFF
-	TRBV7-2	-	11	TRBJ1-3	TGTGCCAGCAGCCCCCAAGACACCATATATTTT	CASSPQDTIYF
-	TRBV29-1	TRBD1	13	TRBJ1-1	TGCAGCGTGGCTACAGGGGCGAACACTGAAGCTTTCTTT	CSVATGANTEAFF
medium-sized	TRBV2	-	15	TRBJ1-4	TGTGCCAGCAGTGAAGAAGGGGGGCTAAATGAAAAACTGTTTTTT	CASSEEGGLNEKLFF
large	TRBV2	-	11	TRBJ2-7	TGTGCCGGCGCTAGCTCCTACGAGCAGTACTTC	CAGASSYEQYF
medium-sized	TRBV5-1	-	15	TRBJ2-3	TGCGCCAGCAGCTTGGGACAGGCTAGCACAGATACGCAGTATTTT	CASSLGQASTDTQYF
medium-sized	TRBV9	TRBD2	15	TRBJ2-7	TGTGCCAGCAGCGTATCTTCGGGAGGGCCCTACGAGCAGTACTTC	CASSVSSGGPYEQYF
-	TRBV15	TRBD2	14	TRBJ2-5	TGTGCCACCAGCTCTCAGCGGGGGGGCGGGACCCAGTACTTC	CATSSQRGGGTQYF
-	TRBV9	TRBD1	15	TRBJ1-1	TGTGCCAGCAGCCCCAGGGGGACTGTGAACACTGAAGCTTTCTTT	CASSPRGTVNTEAFF
-	TRBV15	TRBD2	17	TRBJ2-3	TGTGCCACCAGCAGAGGGGTCGCGGGAGGAGGCACAGATACGCAGTATTTT	CATSRGVAGGGTDTQYF
medium-sized	TRBV30	-	14	TRBJ2-7	TGTGCCTGGAGCCAGCTCGGAGGGAACCACGAGCAGTACTTC	CAWSQLGGNHEQYF
-	TRBV14	-	13	TRBJ2-7	TGTGCCAGCAGCCAAGCTACGAGCTTGGAGCAGTACTTC	CASSQATSLEQYF
medium-sized	TRBV11-2	-	15	TRBJ1-6	TGTGCCAGCAGCTTAGAGGGGACTGATAATTCACCCCTCCACTTT	CASSLEGTDNSPLHF
medium-sized	TRBV10-3	-	13	TRBJ2-7	TGTGCCTCAAAACAGGGAGGGCACTACGAGCAGTACTTC	CASKQGGHYEQYF
medium-sized	TRBV6-5	-	13	TRBJ1-5	TGTGCCAGCAGTTACGGACCGACAAAGCCCCAGCATTTT	CASSYGPTKPQHF
few	TRBV5-1	TRBD1	16	TRBJ2-2	TGCGCCAGCAGCATAAGACAGGGGGAATATACCGGGGAGCTGTTTTTT	CASSIRQGEYTGELFF
medium-sized	TRBV20-1	TRBD2	15	TRBJ2-3	TGCAGTGCTAGAGGGACTAGCGGAAACTCGGATACGCAGTATTTT	CSARGTSGNSDTQYF
-	TRBV11-1	-	13	TRBJ1-2	TGTGCCAGCAGCTCTACCTCCGGGTGGGTGAACACCTTC	CASSSTSGWVNTF
few	TRBV11-1	TRBD1	14	TRBJ2-7	TGTGCCAGCAGCCCGCAACACAGGGGTCACGAGCAGTACTTC	CASSPQHRGHEQYF
few	TRBV12-3/TRBV12-4	-	12	TRBJ2-7	TGTGCCAGCAGTTCAGGGTACTACGAGCAGTACTTC	CASSSGYYEQYF
medium-sized	TRBV6-5	-	14	TRBJ1-2	TGTGCCAGCAGTTACGTCTCAGGGAACTATGGCTACACCTTC	CASSYVSGNYGYTF
-	TRBV7-8	-	15	TRBJ2-5	TGTGCCAGCAGCCCAAACGGGCTAGCGCGAGAGACCCAGTACTTC	CASSPNGLARETQYF
few	TRBV7-9	-	13	TRBJ2-1	TGTGCCAGCAGCTTAACAGGACCGAATGAGCAGTTCTTC	CASSLTGPNEQFF
medium-sized	TRBV13	TRBD1	15	TRBJ2-7	TGTGCCAGCAGCGCTCCGGGACAGTCCTCCTACGAGCAGTACTTC	CASSAPGQSSYEQYF
few	TRBV5-1	TRBD1	16	TRBJ2-2	TGCGCCAGCAGCCGAACCAGGGGGCCGGGCACCGGGGAGCTGTTTTTT	CASSRTRGPGTGELFF
medium-sized	TRBV10-1	TRBD2	16	TRBJ2-5	TGCGCCAGCAGTAATAAACTAGCGGGGGGACAAGAGACCCAGTACTTC	CASSNKLAGGQETQYF
medium-sized	TRBV5-1	TRBD2	19	TRBJ2-1	TGCGCCAGCAGCTTGGGTCGCGGGAGGGAAAGTGGGACCTACAATGAGCAGTTCTTC	CASSLGRGRESGTYNEQFF
-	TRBV6-5	-	14	TRBJ2-1	TGTGCCAGCAGTGGGGACCAAACTGCCAATGAGCAGTTCTTC	CASSGDQTANEQFF
-	TRBV12-3/TRBV12-4	TRBD2	15	TRBJ2-7	TGTGCCAGCAGGCCCGGACTAGCGGGCTCCTACGAGCAGTACTTC	CASRPGLAGSYEQYF
-	TRBV6-2/TRBV6-3	-	14	TRBJ1-5	TGTGCCAGCAGTTCGCTAATTCGGAATCAGCCCCAGCATTTT	CASSSLIRNQPQHF
-	TRBV3-1	TRBD2	14	TRBJ2-3	TGTGCCAGCAGCCAAGCTAGCGGGAGAGATACGCAGTATTTT	CASSQASGRDTQYF
medium-sized	TRBV5-1	-	15	TRBJ2-2	TGCGCCAGCAGCACGGGACACACGAACACCGGGGAGCTGTTTTTT	CASSTGHTNTGELFF
few	TRBV29-1	-	13	TRBJ1-5	TGCAGCGTTGGTTTGGGGAATAACCAGCCCCAGCATTTT	CSVGLGNNQPQHF
large	TRBV6-5	TRBD2	17	TRBJ2-7	TGTGCCAGCAGTTACTCGGCCCTAGCGGGGGGGTCTCCCGAGCAGTACTTC	CASSYSALAGGSPEQYF
medium-sized	TRBV7-6	-	12	TRBJ2-1	TGTGCCAGCAGCGACCCCGCAGGCGAGCAGTTCTTC	CASSDPAGEQFF
few	TRBV10-3	TRBD1	16	TRBJ1-2	TGTGCCATCAGTGAGTCCTCAACAGGGGGCAACTATGGCTACACCTTC	CAISESSTGGNYGYTF
-	TRBV15	-	14	TRBJ2-1	TGTGCCACCAGCAGAGATCTGGTCAGCGGCGCGCAGTTCTTC	CATSRDLVSGAQFF
hyperexpanded	TRBV23-1	-	22	TRBJ1-6	TGCGCCAGCAGTCAATCCATAAACAGGACGGCAGGCCCGAGCTCCTATAATTCACCCCTCCACTTT	CASSQSINRTAGPSSYNSPLHF
few	TRBV6-2/TRBV6-3	-	16	TRBJ1-4	TGTGCCAGCAGTTACTCGGTCAGGGCACCTAATGAAAAACTGTTTTTT	CASSYSVRAPNEKLFF
medium-sized	TRBV6-2/TRBV6-3	TRBD2	16	TRBJ2-7	TGTGCCAGCAGTGACGGACTAGCGGGAGGAACCTACGAGCAGTACTTC	CASSDGLAGGTYEQYF
large	TRBV6-1	TRBD2	16	TRBJ2-7	TGTGCCAGCAGCCCCGTAGCGGGAGAGCTCCTCTACGAGCAGTACTTC	CASSPVAGELLYEQYF
-	TRBV6-1	-	15	TRBJ2-7	TGTGCCAGCAGGACCGGACGGGGAAGCTCCTACGAGCAGTACTTC	CASRTGRGSSYEQYF
-	TRBV3-1	TRBD1	15	TRBJ2-7	TGTGCCAGCAGCCGAGAAAGGACAGGAACCTACGAGCAGTACTTC	CASSRERTGTYEQYF
large	TRBV29-1	-	12	TRBJ1-2	TGCAGCGTTGACACGAGCCAACGTGGCTACACCTTC	CSVDTSQRGYTF
-	TRBV6-5	-	15	TRBJ2-2	TGTGCCAGCAGTTTTAATTACAGAAATATCGGGGAGCTGTTTTTT	CASSFNYRNIGELFF
medium-sized	TRBV10-3	-	14	TRBJ2-1	TGTGCCATCAGCCGAACCGGGGCTAGCAATGAGCAGTTCTTC	CAISRTGASNEQFF